This T cell receptor beta chain was recovered during a study of blood T cell repertoires in COVID-19. Study summary: PBMCs, B-cell-depleted T cells, or T cells provided the cDNA or gDNA that made up the material.

This clone was detected once. CDR3 length equals 15 residues. V lost 1 base and J lost 3; bases outside the gene matches: 2. Germline V lookup: CDR1 KGHDR, CDR2 SFDVKD. TCRdb keeps only in-frame clones here, not all; method: immunoSEQ multiplex PCR. The table records tens of thousands of clones, 89% of them present only once. V is TRBV24-1 and J is TRBJ2-1, with TRBD2 matching 7 bases. The receptor was derived from a woman of 80 years or more with active COVID-19. Sequenced material: peripheral blood. CDR3 nucleotide sequence: TGTGCCACCAGTGATTTCGGGAGGAACTACAATGAGCAGTTCTTC. Protein: CATSDFGRNYNEQFF.